This T cell receptor beta chain was found in a study of T cell responses to AZD1222 COVID-19 vaccine. Findings and caveats of the study: Donors were mostly white British, more females; clonal diversity possibly underestimated.

A note on this clone: Its target is unknown.

V was pared by 5 bases and J by 4 bases, with 12 bases between. This CDR3 contains 15 residues. Germline V gene data show CDR1 as MNHEY and CDR2 as SVGAGI. Here immunoSEQ multiplex PCR was the method, and the copy in TCRdb shows in-frame clones only, minus some. The top ten hold around 9.9% of the sample, which has some 110,000 clones, more than 65% seen once. Specimen: peripheral blood, collected on day 0 of AZD1222 vaccination. The sequence came from an adult in good health. V usage is TRBV6-5 and J usage is TRBJ1-6; D is possibly TRBD1 (6 bases). DNA for the CDR3: TGTGCCAGCAGTCGGGGGGCCCCTTATAATTCACCCCTCCACTTT. Its protein product is CASSRGAPYNSPLHF.